Listed below are T cell receptor beta chains from one sample, sequenced in a study of blood T cell repertoires in COVID-19. Data came from immunoSEQ multiplex PCR; TCRdb stores just in-frame clones and leaves some out. The repertoire has under 500,000 clones, 75% to 90% of them found once; the top ten carry 0.95% to 1.2%. Sample: PBMCs or T cells enriched from blood (not recorded which). The origin of the receptors is a man aged 25-40 years who had recovered from COVID-19. Both conserved end residues are part of each CDR3. A D gene is named only where the DNA matches it firmly. Clone size is not always given. Where it is, it says once, few, many or a class for expanded clones.

v_call	clone_size	j_call	cdr3_length	d_call	cdr3_aa	cdr3_nt
TRBV10-2	-	TRBJ1-2	12	-	CASRQGEGGYTF	TGCGCCAGCAGGCAGGGTGAAGGTGGCTACACCTTC
TRBV11-2	-	TRBJ2-1	12	-	CASSLESVQPFF	TGTGCCAGCAGCTTAGAATCAGTTCAACCGTTCTTC
TRBV25-1	-	TRBJ1-2	12	-	CASSDGSYGYTF	TGTGCCAGCAGTGACGGGAGCTATGGCTACACCTTC
TRBV7-9	few	TRBJ2-3	17	TRBD2	CASSAPGLALGDGAQYF	TGTGCCAGCAGCGCACCGGGACTAGCTTTGGGGGATGGGGCGCAGTATTTT
TRBV11-2	once	TRBJ2-7	15	TRBD2	CASSMGTSGSYEQYF	TGTGCCAGCAGCATGGGGACTAGCGGCTCCTACGAGCAGTACTTC
TRBV19	-	TRBJ2-1	14	-	CASRHVTGPNEQFF	TGTGCCAGTAGGCATGTGACAGGTCCAAATGAGCAGTTCTTC
TRBV5-1	-	TRBJ2-5	13	-	CASQGSGQETQYF	TGCGCCAGCCAAGGTAGCGGACAAGAGACCCAGTACTTC
TRBV7-9	-	TRBJ2-1	14	TRBD2	CASSLAGGPSEQFF	TGTGCCAGCAGCCTAGCGGGAGGGCCGAGTGAGCAGTTCTTC
TRBV19	-	TRBJ2-2	13	-	CASSIQGIGELFF	TGTGCCAGTAGTATACAGGGAATCGGGGAGCTGTTTTTT
TRBV6-5	-	TRBJ2-1	13	TRBD2	CASSYTGGNEQFF	TGTGCCAGCAGTTACACGGGAGGGAATGAGCAGTTCTTC
TRBV10-3	-	TRBJ2-2	15	TRBD1	CAISLGGSNTGELFF	TGTGCCATCAGCCTAGGGGGCTCGAACACCGGGGAGCTGTTTTTT
TRBV15	-	TRBJ1-2	12	-	CATSRDGYGYTF	TGTGCCACCAGCAGAGACGGGTATGGCTACACCTTC
TRBV12-3/TRBV12-4	-	TRBJ2-3	12	-	CASSEAADTQYF	TGTGCCAGCAGCGAGGCGGCAGATACGCAGTATTTT
TRBV5-1	-	TRBJ2-2	11	-	CASRFSGELFF	TGCGCCAGCAGGTTCTCCGGGGAGCTGTTTTTT
TRBV5-1	once	TRBJ2-3	16	TRBD2	CASSNGLAGSTDTQYF	TGCGCCAGCAGCAACGGACTAGCGGGGAGCACAGATACGCAGTATTTT
TRBV19	-	TRBJ2-7	13	TRBD1	CASSLDRAREQYF	TGTGCCAGTAGCCTTGACAGGGCTCGGGAGCAGTACTTC
TRBV27	-	TRBJ1-4	14	TRBD1	CASSLSPQGPRLFF	TGTGCCAGCAGTTTATCGCCACAGGGGCCGCGACTGTTTTTT
TRBV27	-	TRBJ2-4	14	-	CASSFGGAKNIQYF	TGTGCCAGCAGTTTTGGAGGAGCCAAAAACATTCAGTACTTC
TRBV2	-	TRBJ2-1	15	TRBD2	CAILAGVVPYNEQFF	TGTGCCATACTAGCGGGAGTGGTGCCCTACAATGAGCAGTTCTTC
TRBV4-1	-	TRBJ2-3	15	-	CASSYQTTSTDTQYF	TGCGCCAGCAGCTACCAAACTACTAGCACAGATACGCAGTATTTT
TRBV10-3	once	TRBJ1-1	14	TRBD1	CAIRAGGARTEAFF	TGTGCCATCAGGGCAGGGGGCGCGAGGACTGAAGCTTTCTTT
TRBV5-1	-	TRBJ2-7	15	TRBD1	CASSSGPGGSYEQYF	TGCGCCAGCAGCTCTGGACCAGGGGGTTCCTACGAGCAGTACTTC
TRBV30	-	TRBJ2-7	13	-	CAWSVQVSYEQYF	TGTGCCTGGAGTGTACAAGTCTCCTACGAGCAGTACTTC
TRBV20-1	-	TRBJ2-1	14	TRBD2	CSASGGRAFGEQFF	TGCAGTGCTAGTGGGGGGAGGGCCTTCGGAGAGCAGTTCTTC
TRBV30	-	TRBJ2-1	15	TRBD2	CAWSRGREGFNEQFF	TGTGCCTGGAGTCGCGGGCGGGAGGGATTCAATGAGCAGTTCTTC
TRBV28	-	TRBJ2-3	18	TRBD1	CASSLGTAPFRTINDPYF	TGTGCCAGCAGTCTCGGGACAGCGCCGTTTCGAACTATTAACGACCCGTATTTT
TRBV19	-	TRBJ1-1	16	-	CASSSWTVSVITEAFF	TGTGCCAGTAGTTCCTGGACAGTTAGTGTTATAACTGAAGCTTTCTTT
TRBV28	-	TRBJ1-2	13	TRBD1	CASRHGTGDGYTF	TGTGCCAGCAGACACGGGACAGGGGATGGCTACACCTTC
TRBV28	-	TRBJ1-5	15	TRBD1	CASRTPTGRNQPQHF	TGTGCCAGCAGGACTCCGACAGGGCGCAATCAGCCCCAGCATTTT
TRBV28	-	TRBJ1-2	15	-	CASIEVSGLNEGYTF	TGTGCCAGCATAGAAGTCTCCGGTCTCAACGAGGGCTACACCTTC
TRBV30	-	TRBJ2-2	16	TRBD1	CANIRNRGKASGELFF	TGTGCCAACATTCGGAACAGGGGAAAGGCCTCCGGGGAGCTGTTTTTT
TRBV5-1	-	TRBJ1-5	15	-	CASSLGTGNNQPQHF	TGCGCCAGCAGCTTGGGTACAGGGAACAATCAGCCCCAGCATTTT
TRBV29-1	-	TRBJ2-7	13	TRBD1	CSVEGQGANEQYF	TGCAGCGTTGAAGGACAGGGGGCTAACGAGCAGTACTTC
TRBV16	-	TRBJ1-5	16	-	CASSLAGQGNNQPQHF	TGTGCCAGCAGCCTCGCCGGGCAGGGGAACAATCAGCCCCAGCATTTT